Below are 24 T cell receptor beta chains sequenced from a single sample in a study of T cell changes during pregnancy in multiple sclerosis. Clones were read by immunoSEQ multiplex PCR, and TCRdb kept only the in-frame ones, dropping some. This table has 55,000 to 85,000 clones, about 91% appearing once. The input for sequencing was peripheral blood, taken after pregnancy. The source of these receptors is a female donor with multiple sclerosis, enrolled in a pregnancy study.

The J gene is TRBJ2-5, the V gene TRBV9; maybe TRBD2 (6 bases). Between the trimmed V and J ends, which lost 0 bases and 2 bases, there was a span of 8 bases. This CDR3 has 14 residues. Germline lookup yields CDR1 SGDLS and CDR2 YYNGEE. The chain's CDR3 is CASSVDSGQETQYF. The CDR3 region has the DNA TGTGCCAGCAGCGTAGATAGCGGACAAGAGACCCAGTACTTC.

The chain couples TRBV2 to TRBJ1-5, with D maybe TRBD1 (5 bases). Trimming took 5 bases from V and 0 from J, leaving 8 bases between them. Germline lookup yields CDR1 SNHLY and CDR2 FYNNEI. The CDR3 sequence is 14 residues long. The CDR3 DNA is TGTGCCAGCAGTCTCGACAGTAGCAATCAGCCCCAGCATTTT. Translating gives CASSLDSSNQPQHF.

The chain is built from TRBV4-2 and TRBJ2-3; D not certain. V was shortened by 4 bases and J by 1 base, with 12 bases between the two germline ends. The germline V gene has CDR1 LGHNA and CDR2 YNFKEQ. The CDR3 totals 15 residues. CDR3 amino acids: CASSPKQWGTDTQYF. The CDR3 DNA is TGTGCCAGCAGCCCCAAACAGTGGGGCACAGATACGCAGTATTTT.

V and J are TRBV9 and TRBJ1-4; 8 bases match TRBD1. Germline CDR1 is SGDLS and CDR2 is YYNGEE. The CDR3 runs to 15 residues. V dropped 4 bases and J dropped 3; count of bases not matched to a gene: 5. The CDR3 region is CASSLRQGPNEKLFF. The CDR3 DNA reads TGTGCCAGCAGCTTGAGACAGGGGCCTAATGAAAAACTGTTTTTT.

CDR3 residues: CSVEQAGLLHQNEQFF. CDR3 bases: TGCAGCGTTGAACAAGCAGGGTTACTACACCAAAATGAGCAGTTCTTC. The chain is built from TRBV29-1 and TRBJ2-1; D might be TRBD1 (5 bases). CDR1 is SQVTM, CDR2 ANQGSEA, per germline. The CDR3 consists of 16 residues. V shed 2 bases and J shed 7 bases, with 21 bases lying between them.

The rearrangement uses TRBV6-1 and TRBJ1-1; tentative D call: TRBD1 (5 bases). V lost 0 bases and J 3 bases, leaving 11 bases between the germline ends. Germline assignment: CDR1 MNHNS and CDR2 SASEGT. The CDR3 loop spans 15 amino acids. CDR3 sequence reads: CASSEARTSYTEAFF. In nucleotides, the CDR3 is TGTGCCAGCAGTGAAGCGAGGACATCCTACACTGAAGCTTTCTTT.

The V call is TRBV7-9, the J call TRBJ1-2; tentatively, D is TRBD1 (6 bases). The germline V and J ends were trimmed by 5 bases and 4 bases, with 14 bases remaining between them. Germline CDR1 reads SEHNR; CDR2 reads FQNEAQ (reference sequence). This CDR3 spans 14 amino acids. The chain's CDR3 is CASSRDRFSYGYTF. DNA of the CDR3: TGTGCCAGCAGCCGCGACAGGTTTTCCTATGGCTACACCTTC. Supplemented by reference TRBV7-9 and TRBJ1-2, the full variable domain reads DTGVSQNPRHKITKRGQNVTFRCDPISEHNRLYWYRQTLGQGPEFLTYFQNEAQLEKSRLLSDRFSAERPKGSFSTLEIQRTEQGDSAMYLCASSRDRFSYGYTFGSGTRLTVV.

This clone was seen only once. The rearrangement uses TRBV11-2 and TRBJ2-7, with D hard to call. The CDR3 length is 11 residues. The V gene's germline CDR1 is SGHAT and CDR2 FQNNGV. The V end lost 3 bases, the J end lost 3 bases, and 3 bases lay between the germline ends. CDR3 amino acids: CASSFNYEQYF. The DNA for the CDR3 is TGTGCCAGCAGCTTTAACTACGAGCAGTACTTC.

This chain uses TRBV2 with TRBJ2-1; 9 positions match TRBD2. Germline trimming cut 8 bases from V and 9 bases from J; bases unmatched to any gene: 8. The CDR3 is made up of 13 amino acids. The V gene's germline CDR1 is SNHLY and CDR2 FYNNEI. In DNA, the CDR3 is TGTGCCAGCCGGGCTAGCGGGAAGCTTGAGCAGTTCTTC. Translating gives CASRASGKLEQFF.

The chain has TRBV19 and TRBJ2-7; TRBD2 aligns across 8 bases. This CDR3 is 15 amino acids long. In germline, CDR1 is LNHDA, CDR2 SQIVND (reference sequence). Trimming cost V 1 base and J 0 bases; bases outside gene matches: 2. CDR3: CASSIGGRSSYEQYF. The CDR3 region has the DNA TGTGCCAGTAGTATAGGCGGGAGGAGCTCCTACGAGCAGTACTTC.

The rearrangement joins TRBV10-2 to TRBJ2-3; unclear D gene. V lost 7 bases and J lost 0, with 5 bases in between. Germline CDR1 and CDR2: WSHSY and SAAADI. The CDR3 has 12 residues. CDR3 in amino acids: CASMRSTDTQYF. The CDR3 nucleotides read TGCGCCAGCATGAGAAGCACAGATACGCAGTATTTT.

V and J are TRBV10-3 and TRBJ2-1; 7 bases are a match to TRBD2. V trimming: 3 bases; J trimming: 0 bases; junction bases outside the gene matches: 5. The CDR3 sequence is 16 residues long. Germline CDR1 is ENHRY and CDR2 is SYGVKD. The CDR3 coding sequence is TGTGCCATCAGTGATTGGCGGGAGCCCTCCTACAATGAGCAGTTCTTC. Its protein product is CAISDWREPSYNEQFF.

This sequence joins TRBV29-1 and TRBJ2-7; the match to TRBD1 covers 8 bases. CDR1 is SQVTM and CDR2 is ANQGSEA in the germline V gene. The J segment lost 2 bases and the V segment lost 1 base, leaving 4 bases of the junction unmatched. This CDR3 is 14 amino acids long. CDR3 sequence: CSVEAPGQAYEQYF. The CDR3 DNA reads TGCAGCGTTGAAGCGCCGGGACAGGCCTACGAGCAGTACTTC.

This clone was observed once. This chain joins TRBV18 and TRBJ2-1; the D gene is possibly TRBD2 (6 bases). Germline-derived CDR1 and CDR2 are KGHSH and LQKENI. The CDR3 length is 14 residues. The V end was cut by 1 base, the J end by 8 bases, with 12 bases between. CDR3 nucleotides: TGTGCCAGCTCACCACGGGAGCGGGCCGATGAGCAGTTCTTC. It is translated as CASSPRERADEQFF.

This clone was seen once. The genes are TRBV7-6 and TRBJ1-2; 7 bases align to TRBD1. The CDR3 is 15 residues long. Germline trimming cut 0 bases from V and 7 bases from J; bases unmatched to any gene: 8. Germline V gene sequence: CDR1 SGHVS, CDR2 FNYEAQ. The CDR3 spells CASSLAGRGLSGYTF. The CDR3 bases are TGTGCCAGCAGCTTAGCGGGAAGGGGGCTTAGTGGCTACACCTTC. Complete variable domain (other parts from reference TRBV7-6 and TRBJ1-2): GAGVSQSPRYKVTKRGQDVALRCDPISGHVSLYWYRQALGQGPEFLTYFNYEAQQDKSGLPNDRFSAERPEGSISTLTIQRTEQRDSAMYRCASSLAGRGLSGYTFGSGTRLTVV.

The chain employs TRBV7-3 and TRBJ1-3, with D possibly being TRBD1 (6 bases). The CDR3 is 13 residues long. CDR1 and CDR2 (germline): SGHTA, FQGTGA. Trimming pared 5 bases from V and 3 bases from J, leaving 8 bases between. The CDR3 DNA follows: TGTGCCAGCAGCCAGGACAGTGGAAACACCATATATTTT. Protein sequence: CASSQDSGNTIYF.

J is TRBJ2-6 and V is TRBV11-1; no clear D. Germline V CDR1 and CDR2: SGHAT, FQDESV (reference sequence). V lost 1 base and J 0 bases, leaving 10 bases between the germline ends. The length of the CDR3 is 17 residues. CDR3 nucleotides: TGTGCCAGCAGCTTAGATGTCCGGAGCTCTGGGGCCAACGTCCTGACTTTC. Protein product: CASSLDVRSSGANVLTF.

In its sample, this clone was seen once. The V and J genes are TRBV10-1 and TRBJ2-7, with TRBD2 identical over 8 bases. The CDR3 is 14 amino acids. V dropped 0 bases and J dropped 9; count of bases not matched to a gene: 7. Germline CDR1 WNHNN, CDR2 SYGVQD (reference sequence). The CDR3 region has the DNA TGCGCCAGCAGTGAGTCCAGGCAGCGGGAGTGGCAGTACTTC. Its translation: CASSESRQREWQYF.

The chain is built from TRBV29-1 and TRBJ1-1; the D gene is possibly TRBD1 (5 bases). Germline CDR1 and CDR2: SQVTM and ANQGSEA. The CDR3 is made up of 15 amino acids. With 4 bases removed from V and 0 bases from J, the gap between germline ends came to 15 bases. The CDR3 loop reads CSVGLGAGLNTEAFF. CDR3 DNA: TGCAGCGTTGGCCTAGGGGCCGGTCTGAACACTGAAGCTTTCTTT.

Here the CDR3 DNA reads TGTGCCAGCAGCTTAAACAGGGGCGTCGTTCCGGGACTAGCGGTAATGGTCTACGAGCAGTACTTC. It is translated as CASSLNRGVVPGLAVMVYEQYF. V is TRBV13 and J is TRBJ2-7; TRBD2 aligns across 11 bases. The CDR3 runs 22 residues. Germline trimming cut 2 bases from V and 3 bases from J; bases unmatched to any gene: 24. The germline CDR1 and CDR2 sequences are PRHDT and FYEKMQ (reference sequence).

This sequence joins TRBV2 and TRBJ2-5; 10 positions match TRBD1. Trimming removed 6 bases from V and 4 bases from J; junction bases left unmatched: 5. Per germline, CDR1 SNHLY and CDR2 FYNNEI. The CDR3 is 14 amino acids. The CDR3 DNA sequence: TGTGCCAGCAGCCACGACAGGGGGCGAGAGACCCAGTACTTC. It specifies CASSHDRGRETQYF. Complete variable domain (other parts from reference TRBV2 and TRBJ2-5): EPEVTQTPSHQVTQMGQEVILRCVPISNHLYFYWYRQILGQKVEFLVSFYNNEISEKSEIFDDQFSVERPDGSNFTLKIRSTKLEDSAMYFCASSHDRGRETQYFGPGTRLLVL.

The chain links TRBV10-1 to TRBJ2-3; D unresolved. Trimming removed 3 bases at V and 5 bases at J, with 6 bases between. The CDR3 runs to 12 residues. Germline loops: CDR1 WNHNN, CDR2 SYGVQD (reference sequence). The DNA of the CDR3 is TGCGCCAGCAGTGAACGAGGAGATACGCAGTATTTT. Its protein product is CASSERGDTQYF.

This rearrangement joins TRBV6-6 to TRBJ2-1, with TRBD2 identical over 11 bases. Germline V CDR1 and CDR2: MNHNY, SVGAGI (reference sequence). Losses at the gene ends were 2 bases for V and 8 bases for J; bases not matched to a gene: 5. The CDR3 spans 15 residues. The CDR3 DNA sequence: TGTGCCAGCAGTTACAGACTAGCGGGGATGGATGAGCAGTTCTTC. This codes for CASSYRLAGMDEQFF.

The CDR3 protein is CASSFLRTDTQYF. In DNA, the CDR3 is TGTGCCAGCAGCTTTTTGCGTACAGATACGCAGTATTTT. The rearrangement joins TRBV11-3 to TRBJ2-3; D call uncertain. The V gene's germline CDR1 is SGHNT and CDR2 YENEEA. The CDR3 loop spans 13 amino acids. V lost 3 bases and J lost 3, with 7 bases in between.